This TCR beta chain came from a study of cytomegalovirus exposure and HLA in healthy donors. Concerning this clone: The antigen is unknown.

PCR employed 60 Vbeta and 13 Jbeta primers. Measured with immunoSEQ multiplex PCR; TCRdb has only the in-frame clones, and not every one. The data show 70,000 to 90,000 clones, with about 81% seen just once and more than 3.5% held by the top ten. The V gene end was trimmed by 7 bases and the J gene end by 4 bases; junction bases not matched to a gene: 9. Germline-derived CDR1 and CDR2 are SNHLY and FYNNEI. This CDR3 comprises 14 residues. Study observations and caveats: It has been reported that TCR beta sequences accurately predicted the HLA-A and HLA-B alleles of most subjects.

This sequence joins TRBV2 and TRBJ2-5; 7 bases line up with TRBD2. The specimen was PBMCs. The sequence was collected from a man in his sixties in good health and CMV-seronegative. CDR3 sequence: CASTPGGRAETQYF. CDR3 sequence (DNA): TGTGCCAGCACCCCTGGGGGGAGGGCAGAGACCCAGTACTTC.